Reported below is one T cell receptor (beta chain). This record comes from a study of PD-L1 blockade in urothelial cancer. Profiling relied on immunoSEQ multiplex PCR, and the TCRdb table lists in-frame clones only, not all of them. This repertoire shows approximately 93,000 clones, approximately 87% found once; its top ten account for around 7.7%. V was pared by 6 bases and J by 1 base, with 6 bases between. The germline V gene encodes CDR1 MNHNS and CDR2 SASEGT. This CDR3 comprises 12 residues. Time point here: peripheral blood 6 weeks after treatment start. V is TRBV6-1 and J is TRBJ2-5, with TRBD1 as a possible D gene (5 bases). This sequence was found in a man between 65 and 85 years old with urothelial cancer. Source: PBMCs, taken around atezolizumab (anti-PD-L1) treatment. CDR3 protein: CASSDSQETQYF. In DNA form, the CDR3 reads TGTGCCAGCAGCGACAGCCAAGAGACCCAGTACTTC.